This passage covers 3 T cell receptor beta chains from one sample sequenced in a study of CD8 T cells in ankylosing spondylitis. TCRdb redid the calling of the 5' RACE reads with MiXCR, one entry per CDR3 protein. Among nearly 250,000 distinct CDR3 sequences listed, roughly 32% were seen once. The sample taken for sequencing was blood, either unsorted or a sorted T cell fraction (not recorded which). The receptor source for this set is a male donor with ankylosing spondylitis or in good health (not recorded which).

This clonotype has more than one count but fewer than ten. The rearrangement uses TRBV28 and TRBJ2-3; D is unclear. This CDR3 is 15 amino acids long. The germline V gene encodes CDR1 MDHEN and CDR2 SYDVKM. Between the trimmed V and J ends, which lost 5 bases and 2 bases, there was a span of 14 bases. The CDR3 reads CASSRRTGSTDTQYF. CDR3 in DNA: TGTGCCAGCAGTCGCCGGACCGGATCCACAGATACGCAGTATTTT.

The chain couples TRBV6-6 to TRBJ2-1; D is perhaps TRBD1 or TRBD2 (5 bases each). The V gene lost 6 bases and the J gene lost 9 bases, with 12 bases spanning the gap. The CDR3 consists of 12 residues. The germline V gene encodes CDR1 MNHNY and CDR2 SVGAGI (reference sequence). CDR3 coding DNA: TGTGCCAGCAGCCCGGGGACGGGTGAGCAGTTCTTC. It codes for CASSPGTGEQFF.

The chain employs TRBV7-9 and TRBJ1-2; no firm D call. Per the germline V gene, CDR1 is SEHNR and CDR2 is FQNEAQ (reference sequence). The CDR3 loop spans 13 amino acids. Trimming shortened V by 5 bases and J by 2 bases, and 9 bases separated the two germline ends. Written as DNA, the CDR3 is TGTGCCAGCAGCCCAGACACCAACTATGGCTACACCTTC. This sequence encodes CASSPDTNYGYTF.